What follows are 8 T cell receptor beta chains derived from one specimen sequenced in a study of human T cells and chemical hapten exposure. Time point here: patch test 3, about 24 weeks after DPC sensitization. As to treatment: therapeutic diphenylcyclopropenone sensitization with weekly scalp DPC. TCRdb re-called the RACE reads with MiXCR, one entry per CDR3 protein. The sample includes about 92,000 distinct CDR3 sequences, approximately 10% of them seen just once. The sequencing here drew on whole blood, taken in connection with sensitization to the hapten diphenylcyclopropenone (DPC). These receptors came from a woman aged 30 to 39 with alopecia areata. Some clones in this sample may be carry-over from other donors' samples.

The rearrangement links TRBV29-1 to TRBJ2-2, with TRBD1 as a possible D gene (6 bases). CDR3 length equals 16 residues. In germline, CDR1 is SQVTM, CDR2 ANQGSEA. Trimming stripped 6 bases from V and 4 bases from J, with 21 bases between. This CDR3 is CSVRLAGAGSTGELFF. Written as DNA, the CDR3 is TGCAGCGTCCGACTGGCAGGGGCGGGTAGCACCGGGGAGCTGTTTTTT.

This clonotype was seen repeatedly, ten times or more. V and J are TRBV11-2 and TRBJ2-1, with TRBD2 identical over 12 bases. V was clipped by 3 bases and J by 4 bases; unmatched bases: 1. CDR1 is SGHAT, CDR2 FQNNGV, per germline. The CDR3 covers 15 residues. CDR3 bases: TGTGCCAGCAGCTTTCTAGCGGGGGGGTACAATGAGCAGTTCTTC. It is translated as CASSFLAGGYNEQFF.

The chain is built from TRBV6-5 and TRBJ2-6, with 11 bases that match TRBD2. CDR1 and CDR2 from the germline V gene are MNHEY and SVGAGI. V gave up 6 bases and J gave up 0 bases; unmatched junction bases: 10. This CDR3 spans 19 amino acids. CDR3 sequence (DNA): TGTGCCAGCAGGGGTCTAGCGGGGGGCCTTCCCTCTGGGGCCAACGTCCTGACTTTC. It yields the protein CASRGLAGGLPSGANVLTF.

This clonotype has at least ten counts. The V and J genes are TRBV29-1 and TRBJ1-2; TRBD1 agrees at 8 bases. The germline gives CDR1 SQVTM, CDR2 ANQGSEA. J lost 7 bases, V lost 8 bases, and 9 bases had no gene match. CDR3 length: 12 residues. The CDR3 loop reads CSTRQGQGGYTF. CDR3 nucleotides: TGCAGCACCAGACAGGGGCAAGGTGGCTACACCTTC. The whole variable domain, filled in from reference TRBV29-1 and TRBJ1-2, reads SAVISQKPSRDICQRGTSLTIQCQVDSQVTMMFWYRQQPGQSLTLIATANQGSEATYESGFVIDKFPISRPNLTFSTLTVSNMSPEDSSIYLCSTRQGQGGYTFGSGTRLTVV.

In its sample, this clonotype was seen a few times. This chain joins TRBV3-1 and TRBJ2-1; D call uncertain. Germline assignment: CDR1 LGHDT and CDR2 YNNKEL (reference sequence). The CDR3 runs to 17 residues. Trimming stripped 0 bases from V and 8 bases from J, with 20 bases between. CDR3 sequence: CASSQDWAAARYDEQFF. The CDR3 DNA follows: TGTGCCAGCAGCCAAGATTGGGCGGCGGCTAGGTACGATGAGCAGTTCTTC.

The chain couples TRBV6-5 to TRBJ1-3; D is uncertain. Germline V gene data show CDR1 as MNHEY and CDR2 as SVGAGI. CDR3 size: 14 residues. Trimming stripped 8 bases from V and 0 bases from J, with 11 bases between. CDR3 coding DNA: TGTGCCAGCGTAGGAGGTGGCTCTGGAAACACCATATATTTT. It yields the protein CASVGGGSGNTIYF.

This clonotype was counted ten times or more. This sequence joins TRBV29-1 and TRBJ2-2, with 7 bases that match TRBD2. Germline V CDR1 and CDR2: SQVTM, ANQGSEA. Trimming at V came to 2 bases and at J to 0 bases, leaving 6 bases not matched to a gene. The CDR3 contains 16 residues. The CDR3 region has the DNA TGCAGCGTTGAACGCCTAGCGGAGACGAACACCGGGGAGCTGTTTTTT. It encodes CSVERLAETNTGELFF.

This clonotype was recorded many times. V usage is TRBV30 and J usage is TRBJ2-3; D perhaps matches TRBD2 (5 bases). This CDR3 has 14 amino acids. Germline loops: CDR1 GTSNPN, CDR2 SVGIG (reference sequence). With 0 bases removed from V and 7 bases from J, the gap between germline ends came to 14 bases. The CDR3 coding sequence is TGTGCCTGGAGTGTACGGTCAAGCGGAAATACGCAGTATTTT. It encodes CAWSVRSSGNTQYF.